This T cell receptor (beta chain) was observed in a study of T-cell reconstitution after alpha-beta-depleted transplantation in children. General study results and limits: By about two months after transplant, alpha-beta T cells reportedly arose from several hundred graft clones that had expanded.

Unique molecular identifiers were built into the TCRbeta library. TCRdb fed the PCR reads into MiXCR, producing one record per CDR3 protein. The profile shows around 90,000 distinct CDR3 sequences, 15% to 17% of them singletons. About this clonotype itself: What it binds is not known.

This TCR derives from a male patient aged 2-9 years who had a stem cell transplant for acute lymphoblastic leukemia, so the T cells may come from the graft donor. Source: PBMCs, mostly from graft donor cells, taken 180 days after TCRalphabeta/CD19-depleted stem cell transplant.

This chain's CDR3 is CAISAGDPDTQYF. The CDR3 DNA sequence: TGTGCCATCAGCGCCGGGGACCCAGATACGCAGTATTTT. The chain joins TRBV10-3 to TRBJ2-3, with D perhaps being TRBD1 or TRBD2 (5 bases each). V was pared by 6 bases and J by 4 bases, with 11 bases between. The CDR3 runs 13 residues. Germline CDR1 and CDR2: ENHRY and SYGVKD.